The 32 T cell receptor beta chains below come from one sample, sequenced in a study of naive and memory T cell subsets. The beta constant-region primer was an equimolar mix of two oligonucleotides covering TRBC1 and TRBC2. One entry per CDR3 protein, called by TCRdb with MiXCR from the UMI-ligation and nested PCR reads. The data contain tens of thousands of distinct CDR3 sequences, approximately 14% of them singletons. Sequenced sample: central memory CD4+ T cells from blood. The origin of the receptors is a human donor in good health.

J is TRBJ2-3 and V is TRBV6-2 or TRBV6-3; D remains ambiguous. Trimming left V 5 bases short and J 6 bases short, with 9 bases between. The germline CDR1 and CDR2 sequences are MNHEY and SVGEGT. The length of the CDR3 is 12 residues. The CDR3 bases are TGTGCCAGCAGTCAACTATCGGATACGCAGTATTTT. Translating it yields CASSQLSDTQYF.

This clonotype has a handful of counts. Written as DNA, the CDR3 is TGCGCCAGCAGCTTGGATGGGGGAAGTGCAGATACGCAGTATTTT. This sequence encodes CASSLDGGSADTQYF. V gene TRBV5-1 combines with J gene TRBJ2-3, with D tentatively TRBD1 or TRBD2 (5 bases each). V was clipped by 0 bases and J by 4 bases, with 12 bases between them. The length of the CDR3 is 15 residues. The germline V gene encodes CDR1 SGHRS and CDR2 YFSETQ.

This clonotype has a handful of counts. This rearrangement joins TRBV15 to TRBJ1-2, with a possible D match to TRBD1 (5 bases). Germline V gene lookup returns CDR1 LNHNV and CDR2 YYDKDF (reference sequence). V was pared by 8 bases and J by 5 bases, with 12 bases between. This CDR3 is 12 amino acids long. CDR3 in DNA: TGTGCCACCGACAGCGAGAGTTATGGCTACACCTTC. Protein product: CATDSESYGYTF.

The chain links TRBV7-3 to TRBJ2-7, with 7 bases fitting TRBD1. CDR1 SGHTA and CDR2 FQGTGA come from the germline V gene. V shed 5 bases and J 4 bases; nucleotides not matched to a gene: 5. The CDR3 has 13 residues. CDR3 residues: CASSTGTEYEQYF. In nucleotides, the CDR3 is TGTGCCAGCAGCACCGGGACAGAGTACGAGCAGTACTTC.

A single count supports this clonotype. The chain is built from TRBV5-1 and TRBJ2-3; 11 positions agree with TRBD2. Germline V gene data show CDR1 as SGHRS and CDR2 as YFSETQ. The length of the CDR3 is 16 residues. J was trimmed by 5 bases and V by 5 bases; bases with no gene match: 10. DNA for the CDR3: TGCGCCAGCAGAGAAACCGGGACTAGCGGTTTAGATACGCAGTATTTT. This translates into CASRETGTSGLDTQYF.

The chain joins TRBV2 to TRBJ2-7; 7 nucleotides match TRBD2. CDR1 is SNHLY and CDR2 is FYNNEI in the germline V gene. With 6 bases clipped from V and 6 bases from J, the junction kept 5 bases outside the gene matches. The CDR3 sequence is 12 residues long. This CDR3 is CASSWEGREQYF. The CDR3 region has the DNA TGTGCCAGCAGCTGGGAGGGCCGCGAGCAGTACTTC.

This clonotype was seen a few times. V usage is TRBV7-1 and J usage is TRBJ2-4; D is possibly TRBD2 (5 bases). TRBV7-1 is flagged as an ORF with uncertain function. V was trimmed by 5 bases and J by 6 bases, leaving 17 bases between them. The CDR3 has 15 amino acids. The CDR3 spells CASSASLGPRNIQYF. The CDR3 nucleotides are TGTGCCAGCAGCGCCTCACTAGGACCCAGAAACATTCAGTACTTC.

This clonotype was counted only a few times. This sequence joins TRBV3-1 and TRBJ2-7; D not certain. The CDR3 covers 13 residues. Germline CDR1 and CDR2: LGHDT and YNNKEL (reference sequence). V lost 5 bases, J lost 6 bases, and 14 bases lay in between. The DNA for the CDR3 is TGTGCCAGCAGCGTAAACTTCGATGGCGAGCAGTACTTC. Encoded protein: CASSVNFDGEQYF.

This CDR3 reads CSVEIRLAVFF. CDR3 in DNA: TGCAGCGTTGAGATAAGACTAGCGGTGTTCTTC. The gene calls are TRBV29-1 and TRBJ2-1; 9 nucleotides line up with TRBD2. The CDR3 length is 11 residues. CDR1 SQVTM and CDR2 ANQGSEA come from the germline V gene. Trimming removed 3 bases from V and 15 bases from J; junction bases left unmatched: 6.

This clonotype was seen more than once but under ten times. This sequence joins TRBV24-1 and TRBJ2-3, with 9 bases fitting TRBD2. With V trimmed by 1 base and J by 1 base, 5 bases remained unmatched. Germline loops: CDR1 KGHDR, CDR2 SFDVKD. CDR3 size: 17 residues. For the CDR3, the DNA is TGTGCCACCAGTGATTTATCCAGGACTAGCGGCACAGATACGCAGTATTTT. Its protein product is CATSDLSRTSGTDTQYF.

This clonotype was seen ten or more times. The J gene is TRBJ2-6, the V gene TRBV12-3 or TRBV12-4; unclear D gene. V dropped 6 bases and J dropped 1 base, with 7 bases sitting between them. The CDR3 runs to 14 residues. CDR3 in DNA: TGTGCCAGCAGCAAAGGTTCTGGGGCCAACGTCCTGACTTTC. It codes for CASSKGSGANVLTF.

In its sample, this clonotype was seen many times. The CDR3 loop is CSVESGRGETQYF. The CDR3 region has the DNA TGCAGCGTTGAATCAGGGAGAGGCGAGACCCAGTACTTC. This chain uses TRBV29-1 with TRBJ2-5, with D perhaps given as TRBD1 or TRBD2 (5 bases each). V shed 2 bases and J shed 5 bases, with 12 bases lying between them. Per germline, CDR1 SQVTM and CDR2 ANQGSEA. The CDR3 contains 13 residues. Together with reference TRBV29-1 and TRBJ2-5, the CDR3 gives the full variable domain: SAVISQKPSRDICQRGTSLTIQCQVDSQVTMMFWYRQQPGQSLTLIATANQGSEATYESGFVIDKFPISRPNLTFSTLTVSNMSPEDSSIYLCSVESGRGETQYFGPGTRLLVL.

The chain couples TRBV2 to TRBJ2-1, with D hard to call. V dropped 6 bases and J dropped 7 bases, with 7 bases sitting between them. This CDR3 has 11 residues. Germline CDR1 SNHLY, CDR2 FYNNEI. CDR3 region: CASSYGNEQFF. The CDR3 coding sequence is TGTGCCAGCAGCTATGGAAATGAGCAGTTCTTC.

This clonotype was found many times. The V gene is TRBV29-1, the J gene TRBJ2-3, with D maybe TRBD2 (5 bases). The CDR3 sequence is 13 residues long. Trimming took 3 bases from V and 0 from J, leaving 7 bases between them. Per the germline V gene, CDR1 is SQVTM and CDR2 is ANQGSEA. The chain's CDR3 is CSVDGGSTDTQYF. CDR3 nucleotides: TGCAGCGTTGATGGCGGGAGCACAGATACGCAGTATTTT.

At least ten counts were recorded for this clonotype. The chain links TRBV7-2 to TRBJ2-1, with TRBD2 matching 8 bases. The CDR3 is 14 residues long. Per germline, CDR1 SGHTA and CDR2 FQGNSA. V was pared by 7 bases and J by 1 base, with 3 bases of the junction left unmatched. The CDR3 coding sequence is TGTGCCAGCATCAGCGGGAGTTCCTACAATGAGCAGTTCTTC. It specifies CASISGSSYNEQFF.

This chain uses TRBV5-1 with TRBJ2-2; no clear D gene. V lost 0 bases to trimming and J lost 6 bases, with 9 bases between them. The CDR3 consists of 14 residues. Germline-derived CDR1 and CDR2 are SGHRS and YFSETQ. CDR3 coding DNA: TGCGCCAGCAGCTTGGCCGGCCCCCCCGGGGAGCTGTTTTTT. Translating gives CASSLAGPPGELFF. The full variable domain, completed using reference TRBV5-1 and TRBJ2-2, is KAGVTQTPRYLIKTRGQQVTLSCSPISGHRSVSWYQQTPGQGLQFLFEYFSETQRNKGNFPGRFSGRQFSNSRSEMNVSTLELGDSALYLCASSLAGPPGELFFGEGSRLTVL.

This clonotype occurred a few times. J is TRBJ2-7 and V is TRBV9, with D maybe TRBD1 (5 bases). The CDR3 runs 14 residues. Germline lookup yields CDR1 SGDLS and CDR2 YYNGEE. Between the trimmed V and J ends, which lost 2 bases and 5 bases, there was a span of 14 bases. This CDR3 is CASSVGQTPDEQYF. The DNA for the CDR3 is TGTGCCAGCAGCGTGGGGCAGACCCCCGACGAGCAGTACTTC.

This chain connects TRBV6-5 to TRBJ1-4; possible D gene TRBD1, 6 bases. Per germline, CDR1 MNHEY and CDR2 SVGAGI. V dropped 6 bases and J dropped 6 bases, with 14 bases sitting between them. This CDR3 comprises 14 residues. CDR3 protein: CASRSGGGYEKLFF. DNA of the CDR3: TGTGCCAGCAGAAGCGGGGGGGGCTATGAAAAACTGTTTTTT.

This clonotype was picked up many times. CDR3 region: CASSPYGLDTQYF. DNA of the CDR3: TGTGCCAGCAGTCCTTACGGTCTGGATACGCAGTATTTT. The chain has TRBV6-1 and TRBJ2-3; D call uncertain. CDR1 is MNHNS, CDR2 SASEGT, per germline. The CDR3 has 13 amino acids. Trimming stripped 5 bases from V and 6 bases from J, with 12 bases between.

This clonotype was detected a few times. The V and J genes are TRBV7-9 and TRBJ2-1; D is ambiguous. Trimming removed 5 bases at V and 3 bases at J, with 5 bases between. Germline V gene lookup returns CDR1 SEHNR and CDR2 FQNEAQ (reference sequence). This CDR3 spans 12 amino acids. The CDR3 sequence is CASSPHYNEQFF. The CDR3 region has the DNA TGTGCCAGCAGCCCTCACTACAATGAGCAGTTCTTC.

CDR3 residues: CAGGEDTQYF. In DNA, the CDR3 is TGCGCAGGGGGGGAAGATACGCAGTATTTT. The V gene is TRBV29-1, the J gene TRBJ2-3; TRBD1 or TRBD2 may be the D gene (7 bases each). CDR3 length equals 10 residues. Per the germline V gene, CDR1 is SQVTM and CDR2 is ANQGSEA.

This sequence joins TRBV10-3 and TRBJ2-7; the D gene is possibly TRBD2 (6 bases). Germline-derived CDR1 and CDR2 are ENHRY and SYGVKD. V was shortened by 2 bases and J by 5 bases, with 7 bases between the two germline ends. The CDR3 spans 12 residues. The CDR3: CAISETSNEQYF. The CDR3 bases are TGTGCCATCAGTGAGACTAGCAACGAGCAGTACTTC.

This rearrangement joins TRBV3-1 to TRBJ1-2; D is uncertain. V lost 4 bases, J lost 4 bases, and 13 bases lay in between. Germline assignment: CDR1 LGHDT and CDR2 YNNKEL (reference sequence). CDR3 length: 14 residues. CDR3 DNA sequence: TGTGCCAGCAGCCGGTCGGGCAGCTTCTATGGCTACACCTTC. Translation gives CASSRSGSFYGYTF.

CDR3 coding DNA: TGCAGTGCTAGACCCAGAAGATCCTCTGGAAACACCATATATTTT. Translating it yields CSARPRRSSGNTIYF. The V and J genes are TRBV20-1 and TRBJ1-3; no definite D call. The germline V gene encodes CDR1 DFQATT and CDR2 SNEGSKA (reference sequence). The CDR3 length is 15 residues. Trimming pared 2 bases from V and 0 bases from J, leaving 11 bases between.

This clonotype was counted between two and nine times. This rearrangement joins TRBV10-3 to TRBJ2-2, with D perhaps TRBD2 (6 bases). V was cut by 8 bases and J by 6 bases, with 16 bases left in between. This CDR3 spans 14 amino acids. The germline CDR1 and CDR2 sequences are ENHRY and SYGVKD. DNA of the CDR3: TGTGCCATCCCGCACGGGAGAGCCGCCGGGGAGCTGTTTTTT. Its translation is CAIPHGRAAGELFF.

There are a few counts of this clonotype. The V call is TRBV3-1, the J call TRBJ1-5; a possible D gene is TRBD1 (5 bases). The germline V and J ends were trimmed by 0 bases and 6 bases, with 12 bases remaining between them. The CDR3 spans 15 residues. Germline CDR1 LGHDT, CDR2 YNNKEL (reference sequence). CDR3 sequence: CASSQDRGGGQPQHF. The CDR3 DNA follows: TGTGCCAGCAGCCAAGATCGGGGGGGAGGTCAGCCCCAGCATTTT.

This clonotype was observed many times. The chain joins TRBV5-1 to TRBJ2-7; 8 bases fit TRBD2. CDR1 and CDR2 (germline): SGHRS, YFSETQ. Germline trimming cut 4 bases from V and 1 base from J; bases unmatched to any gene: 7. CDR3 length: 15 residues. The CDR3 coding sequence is TGCGCCAGCAGCATCAGCGGGGGAAGGTCCTACGAGCAGTACTTC. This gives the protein CASSISGGRSYEQYF.

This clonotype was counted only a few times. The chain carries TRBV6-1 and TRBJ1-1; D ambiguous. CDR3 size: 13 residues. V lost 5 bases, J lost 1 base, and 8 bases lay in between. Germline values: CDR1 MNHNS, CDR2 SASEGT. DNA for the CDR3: TGTGCCAGCAGTCTGCGGCGGAACACTGAAGCTTTCTTT. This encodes CASSLRRNTEAFF.

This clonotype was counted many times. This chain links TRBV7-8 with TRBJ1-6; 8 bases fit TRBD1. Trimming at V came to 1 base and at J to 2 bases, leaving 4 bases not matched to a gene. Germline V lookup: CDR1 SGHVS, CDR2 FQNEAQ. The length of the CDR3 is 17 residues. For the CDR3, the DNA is TGTGCCAGCAGCTTAGTGTGGACAGGGACCTATAATTCACCCCTCCACTTT. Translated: CASSLVWTGTYNSPLHF.

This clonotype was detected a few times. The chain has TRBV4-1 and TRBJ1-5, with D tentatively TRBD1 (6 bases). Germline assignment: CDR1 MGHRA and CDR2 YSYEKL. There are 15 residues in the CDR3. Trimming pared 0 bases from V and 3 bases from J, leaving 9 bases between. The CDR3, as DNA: TGCGCCAGCAGCCAAGAGGGGACACACAATCAGCCCCAGCATTTT. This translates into CASSQEGTHNQPQHF.

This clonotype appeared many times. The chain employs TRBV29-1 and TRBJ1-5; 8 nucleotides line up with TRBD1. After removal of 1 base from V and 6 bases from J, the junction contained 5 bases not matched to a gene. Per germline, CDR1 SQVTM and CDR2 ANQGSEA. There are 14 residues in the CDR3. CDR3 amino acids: CSVEGSGGGQPQHF. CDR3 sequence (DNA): TGCAGCGTTGAAGGTTCAGGGGGCGGTCAGCCCCAGCATTTT.

The CDR3 sequence is CASSLLGVSPYNEQFF. The CDR3 DNA is TGTGCCAGCAGCCTCTTAGGGGTCTCCCCCTACAATGAGCAGTTCTTC. J is TRBJ2-1 and V is TRBV7-2; D possibly corresponds to TRBD1 (5 bases). Germline assignment: CDR1 SGHTA and CDR2 FQGNSA. V was shortened by 5 bases and J by 2 bases, with 16 bases between the two germline ends. The CDR3 runs 16 residues. Together with reference TRBV7-2 and TRBJ2-1, the CDR3 gives the full variable domain: GAGVSQSPSNKVTEKGKDVELRCDPISGHTALYWYRQSLGQGLEFLIYFQGNSAPDKSGLPSDRFSAERTGGSVSTLTIQRTQQEDSAVYLCASSLLGVSPYNEQFFGPGTRLTVL.